Given below is one T cell receptor (beta chain) in context. Its target is not known. During the collection period, no donor immune events like infections were recorded. The data were taken from a study of identifying expanded T cells in peripheral blood. Study observations and caveats: Differentially abundant clones: about 1.2 between replicates, around 16 at approximately 14 days, over 18 at four. Roughly two-week clone count variance significantly increased as total template count grew.

TCRdb keeps only in-frame clones here, not all; method: immunoSEQ multiplex PCR. The sample has about 58,000 clones, more than 70% seen once; the top ten hold 3% to 4%. Sequenced sample: blood. The sequence came from a person between 18 and 75 years old in good health.

CDR3 sequence reads: CASSAAGTSGYEQYF. DNA of the CDR3: TGTGCCAGCAGCGCGGCCGGGACTAGCGGCTACGAGCAGTACTTC. The V call is TRBV5-4, the J call TRBJ2-7, with 11 bases lining up with TRBD2. This CDR3 has 15 amino acids. CDR1 is SGHNT, CDR2 YYREEE, per germline (reference sequence). Unmatched junction bases numbered 6, after V lost 4 bases and J lost 3 bases.